The 10 T cell receptor beta chains listed next were all sequenced from one sample in a study of identical twins. TCRdb used MiXCR to reprocess the 5' RACE reads, holding one entry per CDR3 protein. Of just under 650,000 distinct CDR3 sequences detected, 7.1% appear once; the ten largest clones hold 1.5% to 2%. This sample also belongs to another study, concerning yellow fever vaccine responses in identical twins.

Sequencing was done on a sample of PBMCs. The receptors were gathered from a woman aged 18-30 years in good health.

This clonotype was picked up many times. The chain links TRBV11-2 to TRBJ1-1; D is unresolved. The germline V gene encodes CDR1 SGHAT and CDR2 FQNNGV. This CDR3 comprises 14 residues. V was shortened by 1 base and J by 4 bases, with 10 bases between the two germline ends. DNA for the CDR3: TGTGCCAGCAGCTTAGCAGGCGATATCACTGAAGCTTTCTTT. Translating it yields CASSLAGDITEAFF.

This clonotype was recorded at least ten times. V gene TRBV3-1 combines with J gene TRBJ2-1; no firm D call. The V end was cut by 1 base, the J end by 8 bases, with 3 bases between. This CDR3 region has 11 residues. Germline assignment: CDR1 LGHDT and CDR2 YNNKEL (reference sequence). Written as DNA, the CDR3 is TGTGCCAGCAGCCAAGCCCATGAGCAGTTCTTC. This gives the protein CASSQAHEQFF.

V gene TRBV5-1 combines with J gene TRBJ2-7; D is unresolved. The V gene's germline CDR1 is SGHRS and CDR2 YFSETQ. Trimming took 8 bases from V and 6 from J, leaving 27 bases between them. CDR3 size: 16 residues. As DNA, the CDR3 is TGCGCCAGAGCTAACTATCCCTCGGCAGCCTCCGCCGAGCAGTACTTC. This translates into CARANYPSAASAEQYF.

Worth noting for this clonotype: Germline and junction disagree at one end, which may indicate a read error. The chain couples TRBV2 to TRBJ2-1; TRBD1 aligns across 8 bases. Germline V gene lookup returns CDR1 SNHLY and CDR2 FYNNEI. This CDR3 comprises 15 residues. CDR3 sequence (DNA): TGTACCAGCAGTAAACAGGGGGGCGCCTACAATGAGCAGTTCTTC. This translates into CTSSKQGGAYNEQFF.

This clonotype was observed a handful of times. This chain links TRBV6-5 with TRBJ2-3; the D gene is possibly TRBD1 (6 bases). The CDR3 contains 12 residues. The germline CDR1 and CDR2 sequences are MNHEY and SVGAGI. Trimming pared 5 bases from V and 9 bases from J, leaving 12 bases between. The CDR3 DNA sequence: TGTGCCAGCAGTCAACAGGGTAGAACGCAGTATTTT. This codes for CASSQQGRTQYF.

This clonotype was counted only a few times. This chain uses TRBV2 with TRBJ2-5; weak D call: TRBD2 (5 bases). From germline, CDR1 is SNHLY and CDR2 FYNNEI. The CDR3 is made up of 14 amino acids. V lost 5 bases to trimming and J lost 5 bases, with 15 bases between them. The CDR3: CASSLIAMWETQYF. CDR3 DNA sequence: TGTGCCAGCAGTTTGATAGCGATGTGGGAGACCCAGTACTTC.

This clonotype was seen a few times. The chain joins TRBV5-6 to TRBJ2-1, with a tentative D call TRBD1 (5 bases). The V gene's germline CDR1 is SGHDT and CDR2 YYEEEE. V was trimmed by 4 bases and J by 5 bases, leaving 16 bases between them. The CDR3 extends over 15 amino acids. CDR3 region: CASSPASGYNNEQFF. The DNA for the CDR3 is TGTGCCAGCAGCCCGGCATCAGGGTACAACAATGAGCAGTTCTTC.

This clonotype was counted at least ten times. The chain combines TRBV3-1 with TRBJ2-1; D possibly corresponds to TRBD2 (5 bases). In germline, CDR1 is LGHDT, CDR2 YNNKEL (reference sequence). The length of the CDR3 is 14 residues. V was clipped by 2 bases and J by 5 bases, with 10 bases between them. The CDR3 DNA sequence: TGTGCCAGCAGCCAATTTGCGGGCCACAATGAGCAGTTCTTC. Translated, it gives CASSQFAGHNEQFF.

J is TRBJ2-2 and V is TRBV19; D unclear. Germline V gives CDR1 LNHDA, CDR2 SQIVND (reference sequence). The V gene lost 3 bases and the J gene lost 2 bases, with 19 bases spanning the gap. CDR3 length: 18 residues. CDR3 in amino acids: CASSIGRIESFNTGELFF. For the CDR3, the DNA is TGTGCCAGTAGTATCGGCCGGATCGAGTCCTTCAACACCGGGGAGCTGTTTTTT.

The V gene is TRBV7-7, the J gene TRBJ2-5; D uncertain. Trimming took off 4 bases at V and 4 bases at J, with 13 bases between the two ends. This CDR3 has 14 residues. Germline V gene data show CDR1 as SSHAT and CDR2 as FNYEAQ (reference sequence). The CDR3 coding sequence is TGTGCCAGCAGCTCCGACCGTCCCCCAGAGACCCAGTACTTC. Its protein is CASSSDRPPETQYF. Looking up the rest from reference TRBV7-7 and TRBJ2-5 gives the full variable domain: GAGVSQSPRYKVTKRGQDVTLRCDPISSHATLYWYQQALGQGPEFLTYFNYEAQPDKSGLPSDRFSAERPEGSISTLTIQRTEQRDSAMYRCASSSDRPPETQYFGPGTRLLVL.